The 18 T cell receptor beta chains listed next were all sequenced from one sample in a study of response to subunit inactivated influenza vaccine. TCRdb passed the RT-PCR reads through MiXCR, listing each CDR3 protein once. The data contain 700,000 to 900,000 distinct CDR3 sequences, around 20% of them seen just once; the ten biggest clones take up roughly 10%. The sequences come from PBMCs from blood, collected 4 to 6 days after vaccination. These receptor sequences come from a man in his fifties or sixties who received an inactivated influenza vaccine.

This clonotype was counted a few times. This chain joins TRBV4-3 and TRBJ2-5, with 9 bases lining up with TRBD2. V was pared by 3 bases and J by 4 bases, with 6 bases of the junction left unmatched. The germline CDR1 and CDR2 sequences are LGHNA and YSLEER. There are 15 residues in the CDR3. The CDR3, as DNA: TGCGCCAGCAGCCACGAACTAGCGGGCGTAGAGACCCAGTACTTC. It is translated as CASSHELAGVETQYF.

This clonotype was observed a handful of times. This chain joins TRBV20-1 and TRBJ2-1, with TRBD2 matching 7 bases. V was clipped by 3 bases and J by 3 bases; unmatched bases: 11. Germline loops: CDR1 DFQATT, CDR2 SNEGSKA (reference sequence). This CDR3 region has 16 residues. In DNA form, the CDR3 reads TGCAGTGCTAGGTCGAGCCGGGACTACTTCTACAATGAGCAGTTCTTC. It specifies CSARSSRDYFYNEQFF.

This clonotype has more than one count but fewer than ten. CDR3 loop: CASSISGASLFF. CDR3 nucleotides: TGTGCCAGTAGTATTTCCGGGGCTTCGCTGTTTTTT. The chain employs TRBV19 and TRBJ2-2; the D call may be TRBD1 or TRBD2 (5 bases each). V lost 3 bases and J 13 bases, leaving 12 bases between the germline ends. Germline V gives CDR1 LNHDA, CDR2 SQIVND (reference sequence). There are 12 residues in the CDR3.

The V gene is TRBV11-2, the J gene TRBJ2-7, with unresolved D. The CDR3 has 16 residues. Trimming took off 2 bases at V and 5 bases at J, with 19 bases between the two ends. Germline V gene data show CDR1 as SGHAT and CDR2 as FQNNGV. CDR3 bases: TGTGCCAGCAGCTTAATATCGGGCGGCGGCGCCCACGAGCAGTACTTC. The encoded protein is CASSLISGGGAHEQYF.

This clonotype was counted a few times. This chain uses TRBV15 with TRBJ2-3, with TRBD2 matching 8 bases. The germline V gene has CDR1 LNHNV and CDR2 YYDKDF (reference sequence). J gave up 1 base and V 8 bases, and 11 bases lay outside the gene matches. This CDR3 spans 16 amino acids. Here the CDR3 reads CATGGRGRGGTDTQYF. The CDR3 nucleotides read TGTGCCACCGGAGGACGCGGGCGGGGGGGCACAGATACGCAGTATTTT.

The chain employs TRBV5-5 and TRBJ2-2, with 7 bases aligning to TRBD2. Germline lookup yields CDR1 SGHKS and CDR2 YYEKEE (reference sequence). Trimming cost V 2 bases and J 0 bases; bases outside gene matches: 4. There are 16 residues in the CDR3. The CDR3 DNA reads TGTGCCAGCAGCTTCTCTCTAGCGGCGAACACCGGGGAGCTGTTTTTT. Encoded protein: CASSFSLAANTGELFF.

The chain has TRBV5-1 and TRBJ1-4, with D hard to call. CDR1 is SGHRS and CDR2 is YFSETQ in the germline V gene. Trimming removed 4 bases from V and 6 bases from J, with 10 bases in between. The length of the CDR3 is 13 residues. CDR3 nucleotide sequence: TGCGCCAGCAGCCCTCTAACAGATGAAAAACTGTTTTTT. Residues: CASSPLTDEKLFF.

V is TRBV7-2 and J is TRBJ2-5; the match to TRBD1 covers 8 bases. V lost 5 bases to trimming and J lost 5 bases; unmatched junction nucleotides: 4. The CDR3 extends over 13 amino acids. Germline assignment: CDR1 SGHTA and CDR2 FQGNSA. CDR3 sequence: CASSRTGHETQYF. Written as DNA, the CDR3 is TGTGCCAGCAGCCGGACAGGGCACGAGACCCAGTACTTC.

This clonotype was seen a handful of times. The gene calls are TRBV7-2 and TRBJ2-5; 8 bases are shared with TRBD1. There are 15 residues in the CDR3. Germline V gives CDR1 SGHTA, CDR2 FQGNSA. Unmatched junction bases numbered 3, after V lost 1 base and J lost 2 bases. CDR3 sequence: CASSLVRGPQETQYF. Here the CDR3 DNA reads TGTGCCAGCAGCTTAGTCAGGGGGCCTCAAGAGACCCAGTACTTC.

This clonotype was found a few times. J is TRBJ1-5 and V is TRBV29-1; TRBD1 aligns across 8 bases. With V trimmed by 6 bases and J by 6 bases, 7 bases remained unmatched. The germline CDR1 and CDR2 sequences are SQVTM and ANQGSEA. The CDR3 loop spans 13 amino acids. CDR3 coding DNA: TGCAGCGTCTCCGCAGGGGGCGTTCAGCCCCAGCATTTT. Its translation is CSVSAGGVQPQHF.

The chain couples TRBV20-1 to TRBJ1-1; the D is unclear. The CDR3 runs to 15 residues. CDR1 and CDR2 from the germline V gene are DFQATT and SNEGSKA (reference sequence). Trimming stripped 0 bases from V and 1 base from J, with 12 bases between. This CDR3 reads CSARDPGGRNTEAFF. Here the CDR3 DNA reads TGCAGTGCTAGAGATCCGGGAGGTAGGAACACTGAAGCTTTCTTT.

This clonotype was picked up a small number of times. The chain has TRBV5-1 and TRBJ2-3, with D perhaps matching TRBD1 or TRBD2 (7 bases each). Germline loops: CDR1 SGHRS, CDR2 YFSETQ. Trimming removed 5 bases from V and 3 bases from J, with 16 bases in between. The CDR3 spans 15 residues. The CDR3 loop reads CASSHQGGSTDTQYF. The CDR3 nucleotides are TGCGCCAGCAGTCATCAGGGGGGGTCTACAGATACGCAGTATTTT.

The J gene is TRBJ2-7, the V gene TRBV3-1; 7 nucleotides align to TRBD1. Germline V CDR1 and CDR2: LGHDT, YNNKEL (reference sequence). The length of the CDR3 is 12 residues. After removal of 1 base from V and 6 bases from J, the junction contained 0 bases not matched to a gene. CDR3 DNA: TGTGCCAGCAGCCAAGCAGGGGGCGAGCAGTACTTC. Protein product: CASSQAGGEQYF.

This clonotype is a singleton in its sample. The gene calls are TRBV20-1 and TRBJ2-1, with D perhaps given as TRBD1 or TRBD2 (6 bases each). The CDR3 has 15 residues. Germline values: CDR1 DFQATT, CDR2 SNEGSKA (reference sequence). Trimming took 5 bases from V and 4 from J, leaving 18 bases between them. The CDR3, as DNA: TGCAGTGCTGGGGGGTGGGGGCAATTTTACAATGAGCAGTTCTTC. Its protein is CSAGGWGQFYNEQFF.

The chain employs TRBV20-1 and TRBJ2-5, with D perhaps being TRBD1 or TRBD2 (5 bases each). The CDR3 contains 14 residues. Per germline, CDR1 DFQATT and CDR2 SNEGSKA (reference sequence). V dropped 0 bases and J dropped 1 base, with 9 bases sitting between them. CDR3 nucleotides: TGCAGTGCTAGAGATGGGGACCCCCAAGAGACCCAGTACTTC. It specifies CSARDGDPQETQYF.

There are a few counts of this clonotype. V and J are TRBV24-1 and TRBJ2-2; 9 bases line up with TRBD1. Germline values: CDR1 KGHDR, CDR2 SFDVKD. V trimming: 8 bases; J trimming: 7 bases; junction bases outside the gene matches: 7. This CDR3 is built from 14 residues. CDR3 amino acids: CATTGRTGVGELFF. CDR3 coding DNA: TGTGCCACCACTGGACGGACAGGGGTCGGGGAGCTGTTTTTT.

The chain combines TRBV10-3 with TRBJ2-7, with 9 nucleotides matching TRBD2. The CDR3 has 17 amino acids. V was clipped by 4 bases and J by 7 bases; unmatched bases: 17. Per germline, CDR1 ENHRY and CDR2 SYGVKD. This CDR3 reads CAISARRGGRALGEQYF. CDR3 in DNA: TGTGCCATCAGTGCTCGACGCGGCGGGAGGGCATTAGGTGAGCAGTACTTC.

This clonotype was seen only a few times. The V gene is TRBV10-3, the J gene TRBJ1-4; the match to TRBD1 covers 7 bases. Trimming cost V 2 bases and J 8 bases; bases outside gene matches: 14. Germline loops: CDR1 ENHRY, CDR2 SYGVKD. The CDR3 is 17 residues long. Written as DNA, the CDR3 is TGTGCCATCAGTGAGACGTTATGGGGGACAGTTGGAGAAAAACTGTTTTTT. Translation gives CAISETLWGTVGEKLFF.